Each of the 4 T cell receptor beta chains below was sequenced from the same sample in a study of human T cells and chemical hapten exposure. This sample's time point: patch test 3, about 24 weeks after DPC sensitization. The treatment was: therapeutic diphenylcyclopropenone sensitization with weekly scalp DPC. It was unfractionated whole blood from which total RNA was extracted. From the RACE reads, TCRdb called clonotypes with MiXCR, one entry per CDR3 protein. This repertoire shows some 39,000 distinct CDR3 sequences, around a tenth found once; its top ten account for 26%. The source material was whole blood, sampled in connection with sensitization to the hapten diphenylcyclopropenone (DPC). The receptor source for this set is a man aged 45 to 65 with alopecia areata. Some clones in this sample may be carry-over from other donors' samples.

CDR3 DNA sequence: TGCGCCAGCAGCCAAGATCCGGGGCCCTACGAGCAGTACTTC. Translated: CASSQDPGPYEQYF. The V call is TRBV4-1, the J call TRBJ2-7; possibly TRBD1 or TRBD2 for D (5 bases each). The germline V gene has CDR1 MGHRA and CDR2 YSYEKL. V was shortened by 0 bases and J by 2 bases, with 8 bases between the two germline ends. This CDR3 spans 14 amino acids.

Ten or more counts support this clonotype. CDR3 region: CSAQREYGTGELFF. The DNA of the CDR3 is TGCAGTGCTCAGCGGGAGTATGGCACCGGGGAGCTGTTTTTT. The chain has TRBV20-1 and TRBJ2-2, with TRBD2 identical over 8 bases. CDR3 size: 14 residues. CDR1 and CDR2 from the germline V gene are DFQATT and SNEGSKA (reference sequence). Trimming took 5 bases from V and 4 from J; bases not matched to a gene: 6.

This clonotype was detected many times. The chain uses TRBV28 and TRBJ1-5, with no clear D. The germline CDR1 and CDR2 sequences are MDHEN and SYDVKM. With 3 bases removed from V and 2 bases from J, the gap between germline ends came to 8 bases. There are 14 residues in the CDR3. The chain's CDR3 is CASSFGVGNQPQHF. In nucleotides, the CDR3 is TGTGCCAGCAGTTTCGGTGTAGGCAATCAGCCCCAGCATTTT.

V is TRBV2 and J is TRBJ2-1, with TRBD2 matching 11 bases. Unmatched junction bases numbered 0, after V lost 4 bases and J lost 4 bases. Germline V gives CDR1 SNHLY, CDR2 FYNNEI. The CDR3 contains 14 residues. For the CDR3, the DNA is TGTGCCAGCAGTGGGACTAGCGGGTACAATGAGCAGTTCTTC. Residues: CASSGTSGYNEQFF.